One TCR beta chain is described in this entry. The CDR3 spans 13 residues. Trimming cost V 2 bases and J 2 bases, with 7 bases left between them. Germline-derived CDR1 and CDR2 are SGHKS and YYEKEE (reference sequence). This specimen belongs to a study of blood T cell repertoires in COVID-19. Study in general: Researchers got acute and convalescent COVID-19 samples from the United States, Italy and Spain. The cDNA or gDNA used as material had been derived from T cells, B-cell-depleted T cells, or PBMCs.

Per the original methods: Amplifying reference gene primers gave estimates of nucleated cell counts. Produced via immunoSEQ multiplex PCR; TCRdb's table is partial and in-frame only. The V and J calls and the clone size are those of that table, but D and trimming were determined from the DNA. The sample yields under 250,000 clones, around 85% seen once. Input material: peripheral blood. The clonotype was recovered from an elderly man with acute or convalescent COVID-19. The V call is TRBV5-5, the J call TRBJ1-2; D remains ambiguous. DNA of the CDR3: TGTGCCAGCAGCTTAAACAGAAACTATGGCTACACCTTC. This gives the protein CASSLNRNYGYTF.